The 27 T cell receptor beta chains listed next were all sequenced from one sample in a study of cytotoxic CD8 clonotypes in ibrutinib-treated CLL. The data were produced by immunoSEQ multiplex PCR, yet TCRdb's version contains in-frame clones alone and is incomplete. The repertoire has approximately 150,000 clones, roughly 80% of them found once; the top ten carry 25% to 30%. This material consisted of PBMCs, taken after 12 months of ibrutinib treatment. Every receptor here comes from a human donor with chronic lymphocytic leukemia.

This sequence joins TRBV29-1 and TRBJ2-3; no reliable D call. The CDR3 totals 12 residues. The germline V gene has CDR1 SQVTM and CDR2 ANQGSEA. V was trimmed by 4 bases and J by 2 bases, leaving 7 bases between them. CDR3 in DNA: TGCAGCGTTGTCAGCGTCACAGATACGCAGTATTTT. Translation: CSVVSVTDTQYF.

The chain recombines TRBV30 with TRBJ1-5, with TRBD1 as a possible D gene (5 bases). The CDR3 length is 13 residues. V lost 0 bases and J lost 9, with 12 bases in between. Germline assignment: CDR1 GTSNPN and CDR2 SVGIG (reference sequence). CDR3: CAWSVQAARPQHF. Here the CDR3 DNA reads TGTGCCTGGAGTGTACAGGCGGCTCGGCCCCAGCATTTT. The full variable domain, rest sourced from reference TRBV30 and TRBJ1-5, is SQTIHQWPATLVQPVGSPLSLECTVEGTSNPNLYWYRQAAGRGLQLLFYSVGIGQISSEVPQNLSASRPQDRQFILSSKKLLLSDSGFYLCAWSVQAARPQHFGDGTRLSIL.

CDR3 nucleotide sequence: TGTGCCAGCAGCTTAGGCGACAGGGATAGTAACTATGGCTACACCTTC. It yields the protein CASSLGDRDSNYGYTF. V is TRBV7-9 and J is TRBJ1-2; 7 nucleotides agree with TRBD1. This CDR3 spans 16 amino acids. CDR1 SEHNR and CDR2 FQNEAQ come from the germline V gene (reference sequence). With V trimmed by 1 base and J by 1 base, 6 bases remained unmatched.

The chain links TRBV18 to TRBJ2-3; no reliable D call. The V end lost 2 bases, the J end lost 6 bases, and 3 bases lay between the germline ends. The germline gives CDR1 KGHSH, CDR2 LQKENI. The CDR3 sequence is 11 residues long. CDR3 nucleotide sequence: TGTGCCAGCTCACCAGGGGATACGCAGTATTTT. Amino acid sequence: CASSPGDTQYF.

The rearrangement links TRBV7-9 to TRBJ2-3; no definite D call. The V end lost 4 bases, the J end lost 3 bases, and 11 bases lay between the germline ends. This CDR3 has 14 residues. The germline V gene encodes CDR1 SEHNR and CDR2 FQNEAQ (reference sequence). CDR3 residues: CASSSISGTDTQYF. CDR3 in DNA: TGTGCCAGCAGCTCCATATCGGGTACAGATACGCAGTATTTT.

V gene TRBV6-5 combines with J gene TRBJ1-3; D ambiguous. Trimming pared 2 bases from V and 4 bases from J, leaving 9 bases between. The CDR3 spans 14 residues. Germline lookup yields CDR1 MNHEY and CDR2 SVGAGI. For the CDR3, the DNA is TGTGCCAGCAGTTACGAGGGCTCCGGAAACACCATATATTTT. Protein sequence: CASSYEGSGNTIYF.

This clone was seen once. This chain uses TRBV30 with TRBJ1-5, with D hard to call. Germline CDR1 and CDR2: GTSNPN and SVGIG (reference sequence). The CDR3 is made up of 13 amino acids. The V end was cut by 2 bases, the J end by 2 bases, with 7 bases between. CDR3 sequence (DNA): TGTGCCTGGAGTCAGGATGGCAATCAGCCCCAGCATTTT. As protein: CAWSQDGNQPQHF.

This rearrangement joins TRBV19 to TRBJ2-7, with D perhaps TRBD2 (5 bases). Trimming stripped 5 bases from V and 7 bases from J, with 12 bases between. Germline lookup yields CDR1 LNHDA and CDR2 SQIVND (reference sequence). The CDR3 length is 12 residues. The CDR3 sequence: CASSLGLGEQYF. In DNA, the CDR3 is TGTGCCAGTAGTCTCGGACTTGGGGAGCAGTACTTC.

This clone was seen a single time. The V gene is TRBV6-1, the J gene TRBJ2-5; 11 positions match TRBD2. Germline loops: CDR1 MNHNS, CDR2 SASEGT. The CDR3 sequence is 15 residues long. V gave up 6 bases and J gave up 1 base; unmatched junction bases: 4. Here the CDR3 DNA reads TGTGCCAGCAGGGTAGCGGGGGGGCCCCAAGAGACCCAGTACTTC. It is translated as CASRVAGGPQETQYF.

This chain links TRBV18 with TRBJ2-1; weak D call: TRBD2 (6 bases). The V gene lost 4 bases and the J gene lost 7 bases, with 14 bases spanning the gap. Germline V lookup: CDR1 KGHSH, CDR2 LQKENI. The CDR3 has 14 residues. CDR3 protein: CASSRTGTLNEQFF. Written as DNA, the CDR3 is TGTGCCAGCTCACGAACCGGGACTCTAAATGAGCAGTTCTTC.

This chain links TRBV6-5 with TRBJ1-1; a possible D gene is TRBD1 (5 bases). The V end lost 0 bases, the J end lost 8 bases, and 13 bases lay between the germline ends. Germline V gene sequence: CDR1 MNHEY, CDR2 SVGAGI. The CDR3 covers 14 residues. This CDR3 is CASSYSMAGYEAFF. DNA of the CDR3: TGTGCCAGCAGTTACTCGATGGCAGGGTACGAAGCTTTCTTT.

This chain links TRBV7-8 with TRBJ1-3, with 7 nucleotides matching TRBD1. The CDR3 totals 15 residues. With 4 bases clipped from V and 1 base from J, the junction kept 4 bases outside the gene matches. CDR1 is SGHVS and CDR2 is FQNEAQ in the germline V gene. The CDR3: CASSSYRGSGNTIYF. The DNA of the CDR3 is TGTGCCAGCAGCTCCTACAGGGGATCTGGAAACACCATATATTTT.

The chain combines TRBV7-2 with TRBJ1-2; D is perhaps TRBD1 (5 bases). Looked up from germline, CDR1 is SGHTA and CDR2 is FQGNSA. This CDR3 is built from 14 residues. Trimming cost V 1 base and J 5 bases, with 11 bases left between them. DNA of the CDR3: TGTGCCAGCAGCTTAGACTGGGGCGGGTATGGCTACACCTTC. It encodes CASSLDWGGYGYTF. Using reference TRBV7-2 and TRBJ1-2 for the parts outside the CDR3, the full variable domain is GAGVSQSPSNKVTEKGKDVELRCDPISGHTALYWYRQSLGQGLEFLIYFQGNSAPDKSGLPSDRFSAERTGGSVSTLTIQRTQQEDSAVYLCASSLDWGGYGYTFGSGTRLTVV.

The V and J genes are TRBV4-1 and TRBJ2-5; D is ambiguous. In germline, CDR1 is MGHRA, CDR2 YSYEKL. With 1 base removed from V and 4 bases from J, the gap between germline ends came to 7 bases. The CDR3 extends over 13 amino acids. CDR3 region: CASSQVLSETQYF. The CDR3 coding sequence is TGCGCCAGCAGCCAAGTGCTCTCAGAGACCCAGTACTTC.

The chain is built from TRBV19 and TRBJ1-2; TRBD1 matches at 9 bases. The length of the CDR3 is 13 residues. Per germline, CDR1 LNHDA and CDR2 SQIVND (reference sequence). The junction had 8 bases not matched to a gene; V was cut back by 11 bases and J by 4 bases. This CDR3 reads CAAEDRGFYGYTF. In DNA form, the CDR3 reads TGTGCCGCAGAGGACAGGGGCTTCTATGGCTACACCTTC.

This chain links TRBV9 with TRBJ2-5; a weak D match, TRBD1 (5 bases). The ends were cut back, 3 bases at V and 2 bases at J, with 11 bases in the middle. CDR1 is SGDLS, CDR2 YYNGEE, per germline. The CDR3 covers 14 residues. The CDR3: CASSGAGRQETQYF. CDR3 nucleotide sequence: TGTGCCAGCAGCGGGGCAGGGCGGCAAGAGACCCAGTACTTC.

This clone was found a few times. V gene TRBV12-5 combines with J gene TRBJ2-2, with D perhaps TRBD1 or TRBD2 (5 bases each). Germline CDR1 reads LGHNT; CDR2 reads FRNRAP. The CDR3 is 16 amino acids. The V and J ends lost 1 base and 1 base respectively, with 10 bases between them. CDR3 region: CASGLGRGLNTGELFF. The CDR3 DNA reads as TGTGCTAGTGGTTTGGGCCGGGGCTTGAACACCGGGGAGCTGTTTTTT.

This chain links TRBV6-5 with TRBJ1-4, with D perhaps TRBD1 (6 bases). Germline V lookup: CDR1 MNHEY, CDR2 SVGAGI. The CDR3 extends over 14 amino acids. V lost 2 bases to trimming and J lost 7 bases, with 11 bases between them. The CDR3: CASSYLAGVEKLFF. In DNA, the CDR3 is TGTGCCAGCAGTTACCTGGCAGGGGTTGAAAAACTGTTTTTT.

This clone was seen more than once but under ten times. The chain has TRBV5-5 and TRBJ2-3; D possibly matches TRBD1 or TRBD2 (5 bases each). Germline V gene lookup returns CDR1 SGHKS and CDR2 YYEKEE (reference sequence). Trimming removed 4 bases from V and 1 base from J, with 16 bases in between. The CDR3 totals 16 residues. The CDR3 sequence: CASSAGAGRGTDTQYF. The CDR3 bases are TGTGCCAGCAGCGCCGGGGCAGGCCGCGGCACAGATACGCAGTATTTT. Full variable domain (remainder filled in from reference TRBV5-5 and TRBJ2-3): DAGVTQSPTHLIKTRGQQVTLRCSPISGHKSVSWYQQVLGQGPQFIFQYYEKEERGRGNFPDRFSARQFPNYSSELNVNALLLGDSALYLCASSAGAGRGTDTQYFGPGTRLTVL.

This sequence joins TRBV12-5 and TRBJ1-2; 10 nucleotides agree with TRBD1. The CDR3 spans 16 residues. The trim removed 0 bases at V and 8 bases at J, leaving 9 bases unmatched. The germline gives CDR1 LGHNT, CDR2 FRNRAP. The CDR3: CASGLVAEGTGAGYTF. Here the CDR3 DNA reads TGTGCTAGTGGTTTGGTGGCGGAAGGGACAGGGGCGGGCTACACCTTC.

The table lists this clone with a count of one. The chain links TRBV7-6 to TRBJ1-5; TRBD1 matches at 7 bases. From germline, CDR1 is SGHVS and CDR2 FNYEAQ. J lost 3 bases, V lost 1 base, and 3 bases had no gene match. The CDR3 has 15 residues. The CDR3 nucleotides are TGTGCCAGCAGCTTAGGGACAGGATACAATCAGCCCCAGCATTTT. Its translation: CASSLGTGYNQPQHF.

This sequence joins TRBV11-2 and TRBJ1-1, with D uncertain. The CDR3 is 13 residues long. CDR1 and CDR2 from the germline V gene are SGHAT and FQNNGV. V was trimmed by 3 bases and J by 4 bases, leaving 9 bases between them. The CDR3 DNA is TGTGCCAGCAGCTTTGGGCTTGCCACTGAAGCTTTCTTT. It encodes CASSFGLATEAFF.

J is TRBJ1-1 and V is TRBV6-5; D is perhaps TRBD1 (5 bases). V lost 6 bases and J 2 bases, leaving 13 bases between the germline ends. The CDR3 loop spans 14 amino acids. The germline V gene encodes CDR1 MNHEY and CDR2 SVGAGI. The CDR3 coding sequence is TGTGCCAGCAGCACCGAGGGGCGCAACACTGAAGCTTTCTTT. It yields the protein CASSTEGRNTEAFF.

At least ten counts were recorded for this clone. The CDR3 sequence is CASSLFFRPDMNTEAFF. For the CDR3, the DNA is TGTGCCAGCAGCTTATTTTTTAGGCCGGACATGAACACTGAAGCTTTCTTT. The chain couples TRBV7-8 to TRBJ1-1; possible D gene TRBD1, 5 bases. The CDR3 is 17 residues long. Per the germline V gene, CDR1 is SGHVS and CDR2 is FQNEAQ. V was cut by 2 bases and J by 0 bases, with 16 bases left in between. Variable domain in full (rest from reference TRBV7-8 and TRBJ1-1): GAGVSQSPRYKVAKRGQDVALRCDPISGHVSLFWYQQALGQGPEFLTYFQNEAQLDKSGLPSDRFFAERPEGSVSTLKIQRTQQEDSAVYLCASSLFFRPDMNTEAFFGQGTRLTVV.

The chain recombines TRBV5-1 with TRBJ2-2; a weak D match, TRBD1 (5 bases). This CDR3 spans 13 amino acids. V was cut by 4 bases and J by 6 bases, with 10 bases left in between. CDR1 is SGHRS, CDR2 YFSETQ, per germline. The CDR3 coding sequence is TGCGCCAGCAGCAGGACACTCCCCGGGGAGCTGTTTTTT. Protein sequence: CASSRTLPGELFF.

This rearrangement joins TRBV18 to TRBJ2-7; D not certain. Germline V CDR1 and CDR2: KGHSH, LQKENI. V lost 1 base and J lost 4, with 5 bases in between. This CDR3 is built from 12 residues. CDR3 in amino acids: CASSPQLYEQYF. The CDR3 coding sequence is TGTGCCAGCTCACCACAGCTTTACGAGCAGTACTTC. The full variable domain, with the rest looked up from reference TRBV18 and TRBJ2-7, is NAGVMQNPRHLVRRRGQEARLRCSPMKGHSHVYWYRQLPEEGLKFMVYLQKENIIDESGMPKERFSAEFPKEGPSILRIQQVVRGDSAAYFCASSPQLYEQYFGPGTRLTVT.

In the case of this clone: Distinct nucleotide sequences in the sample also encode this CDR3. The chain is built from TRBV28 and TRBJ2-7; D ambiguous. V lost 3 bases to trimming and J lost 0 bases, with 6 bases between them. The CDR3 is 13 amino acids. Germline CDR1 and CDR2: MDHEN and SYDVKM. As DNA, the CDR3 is TGTGCCAGCAGTTTCTCCGGCTCCTACGAGCAGTACTTC. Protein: CASSFSGSYEQYF.